This TCR beta chain was sequenced for a study of blood T cell repertoires in COVID-19. The CDR3 extends over 14 amino acids. Germline assignment: CDR1 KGHDR and CDR2 SFDVKD. Deletions cut 1 base from V and 4 bases from J, with 9 bases between. Those who participated ranged in age from about 18 to 89 years and resided in about two dozen US areas. Assignments of participants to cohorts depended upon their own reported clinical history. Each recovered donor of Cohort 3 presented with two negative PCRs, clearance, or symptom resolution. This clone was observed at least ten times. Per the authors' pipeline: Amplification with reference gene primers provided the estimates of nucleated cell counts. The repertoire was sequenced with immunoSEQ multiplex PCR; TCRdb's copy has only in-frame clones and lacks some. The V and J calls and clone size are taken from that table; D and trimming were inferred from the DNA. The sample includes fewer than 250,000 clones, roughly 80% of them seen just once.

V is TRBV24-1 and J is TRBJ1-2, with D hard to call. Source material: PBMCs or T cells enriched from blood (not recorded which). The TCR sequence derives from a woman aged 25-40 years who had recovered from COVID-19. This CDR3 reads CATSDFTEPYGYTF. The CDR3 region has the DNA TGTGCCACCAGTGATTTTACAGAACCCTATGGCTACACCTTC.